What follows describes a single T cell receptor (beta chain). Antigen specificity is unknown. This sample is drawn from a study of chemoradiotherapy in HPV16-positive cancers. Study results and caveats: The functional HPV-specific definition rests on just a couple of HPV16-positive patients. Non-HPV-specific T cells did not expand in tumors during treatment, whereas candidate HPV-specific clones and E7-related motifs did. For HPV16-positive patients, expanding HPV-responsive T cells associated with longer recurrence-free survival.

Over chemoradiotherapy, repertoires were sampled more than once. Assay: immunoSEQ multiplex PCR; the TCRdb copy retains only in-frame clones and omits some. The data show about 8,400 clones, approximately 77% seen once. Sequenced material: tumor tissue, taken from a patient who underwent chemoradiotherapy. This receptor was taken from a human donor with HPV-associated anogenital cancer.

The CDR3 spells CASSPLDRGGGYTF. CDR3 nucleotide sequence: TGCGCCAGCAGCCCACTGGACAGGGGCGGCGGCTACACCTTC. V gene TRBV5-1 combines with J gene TRBJ1-2; the match to TRBD1 covers 9 bases. CDR1 and CDR2 (germline): SGHRS, YFSETQ. Unmatched junction bases numbered 9, after V lost 4 bases and J lost 8 bases. This CDR3 has 14 residues.